The 11 T cell receptor beta chains given below trace back to one sample, sequenced in a study of shared clonotypes between healthy human individuals. Terminally differentiated effector memory CD45RA+ cells were excluded from the naive CD8 cells, which were CD45RO-negative and positively selected for CCR7. Method: immunoSEQ multiplex PCR; TCRdb's copy keeps in-frame clones and lacks some. Among fewer than 700,000 clones listed, 85% to 95% were seen once. Source material: naive CD8+ T cells sorted from blood. These receptors were obtained from a woman between 25 and 40 years old in good health.

The rearrangement joins TRBV4-1 to TRBJ2-3, with unresolved D. This CDR3 region has 14 residues. V was clipped by 0 bases and J by 6 bases, with 10 bases between them. Germline-derived CDR1 and CDR2 are MGHRA and YSYEKL. CDR3 bases: TGCGCCAGCAGCCAAGATCCGGGCCCGGATACGCAGTATTTT. Its protein is CASSQDPGPDTQYF.

This clone came up once. The CDR3 spells CASSYSSKNTEAFF. The CDR3 DNA follows: TGTGCCAGCAGTTACTCGTCAAAGAACACTGAAGCTTTCTTT. This chain joins TRBV6-6 and TRBJ1-1; D ambiguous. This CDR3 contains 14 residues. Deletions cut 0 bases from V and 1 base from J, with 6 bases between. Germline CDR1 and CDR2: MNHNY and SVGAGI (reference sequence).

This chain connects TRBV5-1 to TRBJ2-7; D ambiguous. The V gene's germline CDR1 is SGHRS and CDR2 YFSETQ. The length of the CDR3 is 13 residues. Trimming cost V 0 bases and J 6 bases, with 10 bases left between them. CDR3 in amino acids: CASSLDSGFEQYF. Written as DNA, the CDR3 is TGCGCCAGCAGCTTGGACTCCGGGTTCGAGCAGTACTTC. Variable domain in full (rest from reference TRBV5-1 and TRBJ2-7): KAGVTQTPRYLIKTRGQQVTLSCSPISGHRSVSWYQQTPGQGLQFLFEYFSETQRNKGNFPGRFSGRQFSNSRSEMNVSTLELGDSALYLCASSLDSGFEQYFGPGTRLTVT.

This chain uses TRBV27 with TRBJ2-7; 8 nucleotides line up with TRBD2. The germline CDR1 and CDR2 sequences are MNHEY and SMNVEV (reference sequence). This CDR3 has 14 amino acids. The ends lost 5 bases at V and 5 bases at J; junction bases unmatched: 8. The chain's CDR3 is CASSPGTSPHEQYF. Written as DNA, the CDR3 is TGTGCCAGCAGTCCTGGGACTAGTCCCCACGAGCAGTACTTC.

This chain uses TRBV7-6 with TRBJ2-2; D uncertain. This CDR3 comprises 17 residues. Germline loops: CDR1 SGHVS, CDR2 FNYEAQ. V was shortened by 4 bases and J by 1 base, with 16 bases between the two germline ends. In DNA form, the CDR3 reads TGTGCCAGCAGCTCACCACCGGACGCTTTGAACACCGGGGAGCTGTTTTTT. Protein sequence: CASSSPPDALNTGELFF.

The DNA for the CDR3 is TGCGCCAGCAGCTCGGACAGGGGGTTCCCCTACGAGCAGTACTTC. This sequence encodes CASSSDRGFPYEQYF. This chain joins TRBV5-1 and TRBJ2-7; TRBD1 aligns across 10 bases. Germline V gene lookup returns CDR1 SGHRS and CDR2 YFSETQ. This CDR3 has 15 amino acids. V was clipped by 3 bases and J by 2 bases; unmatched bases: 5.

V is TRBV7-6 and J is TRBJ2-7; D gene unclear. V dropped 5 bases and J dropped 1 base, with 9 bases sitting between them. Germline V gene sequence: CDR1 SGHVS, CDR2 FNYEAQ. This CDR3 spans 13 amino acids. CDR3 sequence reads: CASSTDESYEQYF. The CDR3 region has the DNA TGTGCCAGCAGCACGGACGAGTCCTACGAGCAGTACTTC.

This clone showed up just once. Other DNA variants within this sample encode the same CDR3. This chain joins TRBV27 and TRBJ2-1; no clear D gene. Trimming took off 2 bases at V and 0 bases at J, with 8 bases between the two ends. This CDR3 has 15 amino acids. The germline V gene has CDR1 MNHEY and CDR2 SMNVEV (reference sequence). Here the CDR3 DNA reads TGTGCCAGCAGTTTAAGCCCCAGCTCCTACAATGAGCAGTTCTTC. Translating it yields CASSLSPSSYNEQFF.

This chain joins TRBV15 and TRBJ2-7; unclear D gene. From germline, CDR1 is LNHNV and CDR2 YYDKDF (reference sequence). The CDR3 contains 13 residues. Trimming left V 0 bases short and J 5 bases short, with 8 bases between. The CDR3 region is CATSRDGVHEQYF. CDR3 bases: TGTGCCACCAGCAGAGATGGGGTCCACGAGCAGTACTTC.

The chain links TRBV7-3 to TRBJ2-1; D gene uncertain. The V gene lost 2 bases and the J gene lost 0 bases, with 11 bases spanning the gap. The CDR3 is 16 amino acids. Per germline, CDR1 SGHTA and CDR2 FQGTGA. DNA of the CDR3: TGTGCCAGCAGCTTAGGCACTGGATTCTCCTACAATGAGCAGTTCTTC. Protein product: CASSLGTGFSYNEQFF.

This chain links TRBV5-1 with TRBJ1-1; D not certain. The CDR3 spans 13 residues. Germline CDR1 reads SGHRS; CDR2 reads YFSETQ. V lost 1 base and J 8 bases, leaving 12 bases between the germline ends. The CDR3 DNA follows: TGCGCCAGCAGCTTGTATCAGAGCGGGGAAGCTTTCTTT. Translating gives CASSLYQSGEAFF. The full variable domain, rest sourced from reference TRBV5-1 and TRBJ1-1, is KAGVTQTPRYLIKTRGQQVTLSCSPISGHRSVSWYQQTPGQGLQFLFEYFSETQRNKGNFPGRFSGRQFSNSRSEMNVSTLELGDSALYLCASSLYQSGEAFFGQGTRLTVV.